Given below is one T cell receptor beta chain in context. Its antigen is unknown. At one end the junction does not follow the germline gene, possibly because of a read error. Germline assignment: CDR1 SQVTM and CDR2 ANQGSEA. The CDR3 consists of 14 residues. This specimen comes from a study of OX40 agonist ivuxolimab in advanced cancers. As for the study in general: One hepatocellular carcinoma and a couple of cutaneous melanoma patients partially responded.

Data came from immunoSEQ multiplex PCR; TCRdb stores just in-frame clones and leaves some out. The sample lists 100,000 or so clones, around nine tenths seen once, with around 0.31% in the top ten. Study observations and caveats: The CD4+ and CD8+ T cells in the blood had expanded clonally by week 6 at 0.1 to 3.0 mg/kg.

The material sequenced was CD4+ or CD8+ T cells sorted from blood, taken in a trial of the OX40 agonist ivuxolimab. The chain employs TRBV29-1 and TRBJ2-2, with a weak D call TRBD2 (7 bases). This receptor was obtained from an adult with an advanced solid tumor such as melanoma, head and neck, liver or kidney cancer. Written as DNA, the CDR3 is TGCAGCGCTGAAGGGGGGGTTACTACCGGGGAGCTGTTTTTT. It is translated as CSAEGGVTTGELFF.